One and the same sample provided the 9 T cell receptor beta chains below, sequenced in a study of control samples from healthy donors and cancer patients. Data came from immunoSEQ multiplex PCR; TCRdb stores just in-frame clones and leaves some out. The data contain roughly 80,000 clones, under 90% of them singletons. Sequencing was done on a sample of blood. The receptors originated from a man in his fifties in good health.

V is TRBV29-1 and J is TRBJ2-3; D is perhaps TRBD1 (5 bases). V was shortened by 6 bases and J by 2 bases, with 15 bases between the two germline ends. CDR3 size: 14 residues. Germline V gene sequence: CDR1 SQVTM, CDR2 ANQGSEA. The CDR3 loop reads CSVTKGLNTDTQYF. For the CDR3, the DNA is TGCAGCGTCACGAAGGGGCTGAACACAGATACGCAGTATTTT.

The V call is TRBV19, the J call TRBJ1-4; D gene unclear. Per germline, CDR1 LNHDA and CDR2 SQIVND (reference sequence). CDR3 length: 16 amino acids. V was clipped by 4 bases and J by 4 bases, with 16 bases between them. CDR3 sequence reads: CASSKAPGRVNEKLFF. DNA for the CDR3: TGTGCCAGTAGTAAAGCGCCGGGCCGCGTTAATGAAAAACTGTTTTTT.

The rearrangement links TRBV10-2 to TRBJ1-1, with D hard to call. CDR1 is WSHSY and CDR2 is SAAADI in the germline V gene. V was trimmed by 2 bases and J by 0 bases, leaving 10 bases between them. This CDR3 contains 15 residues. The CDR3 reads CASSELRWVNTEAFF. The CDR3 coding sequence is TGCGCCAGCAGTGAGCTAAGATGGGTGAACACTGAAGCTTTCTTT.

The rearrangement links TRBV2 to TRBJ1-6, with D perhaps TRBD1 (5 bases). The germline V gene has CDR1 SNHLY and CDR2 FYNNEI. V was cut by 4 bases and J by 13 bases, with 23 bases left in between. The CDR3 runs 16 residues. CDR3 sequence: CASSGGWDHRSPPLHF. In DNA, the CDR3 is TGTGCCAGCAGTGGAGGCTGGGACCACCGTAGTCCGCCCCTCCACTTT.

The chain uses TRBV27 and TRBJ1-1; D is perhaps TRBD1 (6 bases). Trimming pared 2 bases from V and 1 base from J, leaving 8 bases between. There are 14 residues in the CDR3. The germline CDR1 and CDR2 sequences are MNHEY and SMNVEV (reference sequence). CDR3 amino acids: CASSLRGANTEAFF. For the CDR3, the DNA is TGTGCCAGCAGTTTACGGGGGGCGAACACTGAAGCTTTCTTT.

This clone was seen once. The rearrangement joins TRBV19 to TRBJ1-5; the match to TRBD1 covers 10 bases. Germline V gives CDR1 LNHDA, CDR2 SQIVND (reference sequence). This CDR3 region has 18 residues. The J segment lost 0 bases and the V segment lost 5 bases, leaving 10 bases of the junction unmatched. The CDR3 DNA is TGTGCCAGTAGTGCCAGGACAGGGGGTACCAATAGCAATCAGCCCCAGCATTTT. Its protein product is CASSARTGGTNSNQPQHF.

The genes are TRBV6-5 and TRBJ2-7, with 7 bases matching TRBD2. This CDR3 contains 13 residues. V trimming: 7 bases; J trimming: 1 base; junction bases outside the gene matches: 4. Germline CDR1 is MNHEY and CDR2 is SVGAGI. Written as DNA, the CDR3 is TGTGCCAGCAAGGGCGGGGGTTCCTACGAGCAGTACTTC. Its protein is CASKGGGSYEQYF.

The rearrangement uses TRBV19 and TRBJ1-2; 7 bases are shared with TRBD1. In germline, CDR1 is LNHDA, CDR2 SQIVND (reference sequence). CDR3 length: 14 amino acids. Losses at the gene ends were 6 bases for V and 4 bases for J; bases not matched to a gene: 8. The chain's CDR3 is CASRNPGQTYGYTF. The CDR3 DNA sequence: TGTGCCAGTAGAAACCCGGGACAGACCTATGGCTACACCTTC.

The chain carries TRBV5-5 and TRBJ1-1, with D possibly TRBD1 on 5 matching bases. Germline CDR1 is SGHKS and CDR2 is YYEKEE (reference sequence). CDR3 length: 13 amino acids. The V end was cut by 3 bases, the J end by 1 base, with 7 bases between. Written as DNA, the CDR3 is TGTGCCAGCAGCTACACAGGGAACACTGAAGCTTTCTTT. Its protein product is CASSYTGNTEAFF.